This paragraph reports one T cell receptor beta chain. No antigen is known for it. The source of the sample is a study of cytotoxic CD8 clonotypes in ibrutinib-treated CLL. CDR1 and CDR2 from the germline V gene are MNHEY and SVGAGI. This CDR3 spans 12 amino acids. Trimming took off 5 bases at V and 4 bases at J, with 9 bases between the two ends. Overall study findings and caveats: Patients had baseline clonality above age-matched healthy donors, and this clonality moved with circulating CD8+ T-cell counts. Sustained-remission patients were sampled at different times than progressing patients were.

Profiling relied on immunoSEQ multiplex PCR, and the TCRdb table lists in-frame clones only, not all of them. The repertoire holds 250,000 to 350,000 clones, with less than 85% as singletons. This sample comprised PBMCs, obtained at disease progression, from a patient treated with ibrutinib. The chain has TRBV6-5 and TRBJ2-7; D call uncertain. The TCR comes from a human donor with chronic lymphocytic leukemia. The CDR3 sequence is CASSPRPYEQYF. The CDR3 DNA sequence: TGTGCCAGCAGTCCCCGACCGTACGAGCAGTACTTC.